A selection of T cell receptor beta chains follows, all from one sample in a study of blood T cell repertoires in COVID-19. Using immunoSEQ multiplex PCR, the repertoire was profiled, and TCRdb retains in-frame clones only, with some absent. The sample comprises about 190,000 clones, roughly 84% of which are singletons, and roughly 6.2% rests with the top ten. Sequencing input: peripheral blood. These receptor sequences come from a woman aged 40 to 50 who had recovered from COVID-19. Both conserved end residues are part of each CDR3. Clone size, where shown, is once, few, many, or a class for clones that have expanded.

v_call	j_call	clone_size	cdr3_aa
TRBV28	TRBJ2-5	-	CASSFQGAGQETQYF
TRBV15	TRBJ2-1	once	CATSERTSGLHEQFF
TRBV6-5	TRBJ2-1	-	CASSYSPVLVDEQFF
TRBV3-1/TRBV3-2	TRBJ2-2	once	CASSQGATGELFF
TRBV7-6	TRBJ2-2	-	CASSTLASGELFF
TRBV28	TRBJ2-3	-	CASSLQTSGSWSDTQYF
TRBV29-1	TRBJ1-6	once	CSAGTGGEPLHF
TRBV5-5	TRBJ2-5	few	CASSFRGPGETQYF
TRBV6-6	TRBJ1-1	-	CASSPRGNTEAFF
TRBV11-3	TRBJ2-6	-	CASSAGGLVSGANVLTF
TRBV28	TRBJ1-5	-	CASSIPGTEVQPQHF
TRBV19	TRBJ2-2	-	CASRYQAELFF
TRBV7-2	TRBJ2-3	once	CASSLEFAQGADTQYF
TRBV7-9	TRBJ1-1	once	CASSSTGNTEAFF
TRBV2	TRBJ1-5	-	CASSENGAGNNQPQHF
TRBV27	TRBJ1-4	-	CASRRGSSNEKLFF
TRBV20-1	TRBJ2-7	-	CSASFGQGSNEQYF
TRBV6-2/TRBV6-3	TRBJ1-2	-	CASSYQGYGYTF
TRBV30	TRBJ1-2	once	CAWSVSTGQYTF
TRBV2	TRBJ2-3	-	CASKEDWQDTQYF
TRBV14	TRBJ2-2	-	CASSQVVDRGPAGELFF
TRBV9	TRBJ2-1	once	CASSGAASGTYNEQFF
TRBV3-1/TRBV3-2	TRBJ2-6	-	CASSPGAGANVLTF
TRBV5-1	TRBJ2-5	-	CASSDLGTLAGEDQETQYF
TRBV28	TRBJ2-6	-	CASNPRPRGPGANVLTF
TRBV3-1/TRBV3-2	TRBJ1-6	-	CASSHPAGGNSPLHF
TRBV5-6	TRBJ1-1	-	CASSQATGRNTEAFF
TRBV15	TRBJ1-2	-	CATSRSRAGGYGYTF
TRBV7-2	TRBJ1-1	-	CASRLDVLNTEAFF
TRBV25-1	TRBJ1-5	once	CASGGTDSNQPQHF
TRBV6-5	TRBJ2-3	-	CASKGVAGLTDTQYF
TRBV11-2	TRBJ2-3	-	CASSLGPSGRAGDTQYF
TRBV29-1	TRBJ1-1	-	CSGHRETEAFF
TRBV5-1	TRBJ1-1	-	CASSPGGGADTEAFF
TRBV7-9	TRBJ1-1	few	CASSNRGEDTEAFF
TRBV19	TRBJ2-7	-	CASSVRDRMLSYEQYF
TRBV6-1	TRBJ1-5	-	CASREVFGRKHSNQPQHF
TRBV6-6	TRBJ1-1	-	CASSLQEAVNTEAFF
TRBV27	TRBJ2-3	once	CASSSRIGGWGTDTQYF
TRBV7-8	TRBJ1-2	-	CASSLVSGGSTGYTF
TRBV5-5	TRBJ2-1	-	CASSFLGGRVNNEQFF
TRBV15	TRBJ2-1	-	CATSREVSGRGYNEQFF
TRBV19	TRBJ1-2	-	CASSNPGTGDYGYTF
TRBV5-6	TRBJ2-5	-	CASSLNRGGTETQYF
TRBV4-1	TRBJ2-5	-	CASSQDLAGNAGQETQYF
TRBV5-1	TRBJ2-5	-	CASSLSGRSQETQYF
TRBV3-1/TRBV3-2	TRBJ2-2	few	CASSQGDSSNTGELFF
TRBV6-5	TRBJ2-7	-	CASSIVGRGYEQYF
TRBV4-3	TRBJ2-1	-	CASSQESETVNEQFF
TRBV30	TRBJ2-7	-	CAWSGTSGRSSYEQYF
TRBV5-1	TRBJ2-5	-	CASSSDRGQETQYF
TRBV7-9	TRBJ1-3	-	CASSSTASSGNTIYF
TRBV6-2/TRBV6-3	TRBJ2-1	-	CASSSLQRTNNEQFF
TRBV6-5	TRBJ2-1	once	CASLKRGYNEQFF
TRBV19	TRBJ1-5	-	CASSIDSGFRNQPQHF
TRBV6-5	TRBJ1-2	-	CATQGVEVNGYTF
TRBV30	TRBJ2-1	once	CAWSVLGDRGRNEQFF